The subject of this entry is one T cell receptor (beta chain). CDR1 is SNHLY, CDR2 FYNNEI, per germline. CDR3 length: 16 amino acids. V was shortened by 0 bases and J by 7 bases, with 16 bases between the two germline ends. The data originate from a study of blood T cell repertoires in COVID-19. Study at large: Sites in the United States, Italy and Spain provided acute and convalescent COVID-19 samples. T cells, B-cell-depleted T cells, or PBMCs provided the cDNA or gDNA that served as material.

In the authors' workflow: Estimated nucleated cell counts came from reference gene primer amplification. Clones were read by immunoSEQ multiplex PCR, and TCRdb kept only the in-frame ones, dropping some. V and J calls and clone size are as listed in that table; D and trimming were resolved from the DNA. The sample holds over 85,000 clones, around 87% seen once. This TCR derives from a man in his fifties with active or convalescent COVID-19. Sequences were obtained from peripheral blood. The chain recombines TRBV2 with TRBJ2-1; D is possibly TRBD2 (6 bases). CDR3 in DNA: TGTGCCAGCAGTGAAGCGCTTTCTAGCGATAGGAATGAGCAGTTCTTC. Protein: CASSEALSSDRNEQFF.